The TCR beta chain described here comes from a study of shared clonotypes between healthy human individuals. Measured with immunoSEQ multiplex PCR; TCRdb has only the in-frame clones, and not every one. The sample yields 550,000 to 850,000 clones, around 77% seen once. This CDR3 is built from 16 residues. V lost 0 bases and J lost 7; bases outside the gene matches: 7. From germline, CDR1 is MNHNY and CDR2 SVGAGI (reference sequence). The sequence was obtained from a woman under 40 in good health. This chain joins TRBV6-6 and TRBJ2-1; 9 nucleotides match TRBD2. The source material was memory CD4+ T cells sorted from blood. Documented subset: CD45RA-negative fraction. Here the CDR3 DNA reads TGTGCCAGCAGTTACTCTGCGGGAGGGCTAAGGAATGAGCAGTTCTTC. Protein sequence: CASSYSAGGLRNEQFF.